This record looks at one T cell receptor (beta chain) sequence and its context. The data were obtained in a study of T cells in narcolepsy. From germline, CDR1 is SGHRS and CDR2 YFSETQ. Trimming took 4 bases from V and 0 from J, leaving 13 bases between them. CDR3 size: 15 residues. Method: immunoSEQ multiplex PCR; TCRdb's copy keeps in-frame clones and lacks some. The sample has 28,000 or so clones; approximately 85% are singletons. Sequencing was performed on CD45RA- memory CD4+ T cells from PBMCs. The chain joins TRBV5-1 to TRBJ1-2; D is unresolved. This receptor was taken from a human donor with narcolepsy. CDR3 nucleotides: TGCGCCAGCAGCCCGGAAGGTAGAGCTAACTATGGCTACACCTTC. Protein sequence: CASSPEGRANYGYTF. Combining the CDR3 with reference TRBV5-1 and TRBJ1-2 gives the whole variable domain KAGVTQTPRYLIKTRGQQVTLSCSPISGHRSVSWYQQTPGQGLQFLFEYFSETQRNKGNFPGRFSGRQFSNSRSEMNVSTLELGDSALYLCASSPEGRANYGYTFGSGTRLTVV.